The 10 T cell receptor beta chains reported below all come from one sample, sequenced in a study of identical twins. From the 5' RACE reads, TCRdb called clonotypes with MiXCR, one entry per CDR3 protein. The sample includes more than 1.5 million distinct CDR3 sequences, under 35% of them seen just once. Sequences were obtained from cord blood. These receptors came from a newborn girl in good health.

The chain has TRBV3-1 and TRBJ1-6; D not resolved. The V gene's germline CDR1 is LGHDT and CDR2 YNNKEL (reference sequence). V was pared by 1 base and J by 7 bases, with 8 bases between. There are 14 residues in the CDR3. DNA for the CDR3: TGTGCCAGCAGCCAAGCCCAATGGAATTCACCCCTCCACTTT. This encodes CASSQAQWNSPLHF.

The sample holds a few counts of this clonotype. The chain couples TRBV28 to TRBJ2-7, with 9 bases matching TRBD1. The V gene's germline CDR1 is MDHEN and CDR2 SYDVKM. After removal of 6 bases from V and 6 bases from J, the junction contained 9 bases not matched to a gene. This CDR3 has 14 residues. Here the CDR3 reads CASRLVDRGFEQYF. The CDR3 DNA reads TGTGCCAGCAGACTTGTGGACAGGGGTTTCGAGCAGTACTTC.

The chain is built from TRBV6-5 and TRBJ2-7; no clear D. This CDR3 has 14 residues. Germline CDR1 is MNHEY and CDR2 is SVGAGI. The germline V and J ends were trimmed by 5 bases and 2 bases, with 13 bases remaining between them. CDR3 coding DNA: TGTGCCAGCAGTCCGACTCTTTTCCCCTACGAGCAGTACTTC. Amino acids: CASSPTLFPYEQYF.

This chain links TRBV5-1 with TRBJ1-1; 8 nucleotides match TRBD1. J lost 7 bases, V lost 3 bases, and 2 bases had no gene match. The germline gives CDR1 SGHRS, CDR2 YFSETQ. CDR3 length equals 12 residues. DNA for the CDR3: TGCGCCAGCAGCTGGACAGGGCTTGAAGCTTTCTTT. Translated, it gives CASSWTGLEAFF.

V usage is TRBV11-2 and J usage is TRBJ2-3; D not resolved. From germline, CDR1 is SGHAT and CDR2 FQNNGV. The V gene lost 5 bases and the J gene lost 6 bases, with 9 bases spanning the gap. The CDR3 loop spans 12 amino acids. Written as DNA, the CDR3 is TGTGCCAGCAGCGCTCGGTCGGATACGCAGTATTTT. Translated, it gives CASSARSDTQYF.

This chain links TRBV12-3 or TRBV12-4 with TRBJ2-4; the D call may be TRBD1 or TRBD2 (5 bases each). TRBJ2-5 explains the end of the DNA better; the J call may be wrong. The length of the CDR3 is 13 residues. The CDR3 bases are TGTGCCAGCAGTCTAAGGGGAGAGGGGACCCAGTACTTC. Translation: CASSLRGEGTQYF.

The chain couples TRBV5-1 to TRBJ1-2; TRBD1 might be the D (5 bases). CDR1 is SGHRS and CDR2 is YFSETQ in the germline V gene. CDR3 length: 15 amino acids. The ends were cut back, 4 bases at V and 0 bases at J, with 13 bases in the middle. CDR3 nucleotide sequence: TGCGCCAGCAGCCCGGGACTCCTAGCTAACTATGGCTACACCTTC. It encodes CASSPGLLANYGYTF. Using reference TRBV5-1 and TRBJ1-2 for the parts outside the CDR3, the full variable domain is KAGVTQTPRYLIKTRGQQVTLSCSPISGHRSVSWYQQTPGQGLQFLFEYFSETQRNKGNFPGRFSGRQFSNSRSEMNVSTLELGDSALYLCASSPGLLANYGYTFGSGTRLTVV.

This clonotype was counted ten times or more. V and J are TRBV20-1 and TRBJ2-4; 8 bases fit TRBD1. The CDR3 contains 13 residues. Germline CDR1 and CDR2: DFQATT and SNEGSKA (reference sequence). After removal of 1 base from V and 7 bases from J, the junction contained 3 bases not matched to a gene. For the CDR3, the DNA is TGCAGTGCTAGAGGATACAGGGGGAACATTCAGTACTTC. This gives the protein CSARGYRGNIQYF.

The V gene is TRBV2, the J gene TRBJ2-7, with TRBD1 matching over 7 bases. This CDR3 contains 11 residues. V lost 8 bases, J lost 7 bases, and 5 bases stayed unmatched. Germline CDR1 SNHLY, CDR2 FYNNEI. The CDR3 protein is CASRDSNEQYF. The CDR3 nucleotides are TGTGCCAGCCGGGACAGCAATGAGCAGTACTTC.

This clonotype was found many times. The chain uses TRBV7-2 and TRBJ2-3, with D unresolved. The CDR3 is 12 amino acids. Trimming took off 3 bases at V and 2 bases at J, with 3 bases between the two ends. CDR1 and CDR2 from the germline V gene are SGHTA and FQGNSA. CDR3 coding DNA: TGTGCCAGCAGCTTCTTCACAGATACGCAGTATTTT. Its translation: CASSFFTDTQYF.